This T cell receptor (beta chain) was retrieved from a study of blood T cells in healthy people across ages. General observations from the study: Lack of knowledge of donor CMV status possibly confounded expanded clonotype changes. Significant beta diversity loss was already apparent by age approximately 37, declining roughly linearly.

For the second PCR, which ran for roughly 7 to 11 cycles, a sample-barcoded 5' primer and a J-beta primer mix were used. TCRdb fed the 5' RACE reads into MiXCR, producing one record per CDR3 protein. This table holds approximately 900,000 distinct CDR3 sequences, about 48% found once. J lost 2 bases, V lost 2 bases, and 7 bases had no gene match. The CDR3 sequence is 17 residues long. Germline loops: CDR1 SGDLS, CDR2 YYNGEE. This clonotype was found a few times. Its antigen is unknown. Investigators took around 10 milliliters of peripheral blood from every donor. Samples each had at least 5 micrograms of total RNA extracted.

This chain links TRBV9 with TRBJ2-5; 12 nucleotides match TRBD2. Sequenced material: blood. This clonotype was obtained from a man aged 25-45 years in good health. The CDR3 sequence is CASSVTSGGFGQETQYF. In nucleotides, the CDR3 is TGTGCCAGCAGCGTGACTAGCGGGGGATTCGGACAAGAGACCCAGTACTTC. Full variable domain (remainder filled in from reference TRBV9 and TRBJ2-5): DSGVTQTPKHLITATGQRVTLRCSPRSGDLSVYWYQQSLDQGLQFLIQYYNGEERAKGNILERFSAQQFPDLHSELNLSSLELGDSALYFCASSVTSGGFGQETQYFGPGTRLLVL.